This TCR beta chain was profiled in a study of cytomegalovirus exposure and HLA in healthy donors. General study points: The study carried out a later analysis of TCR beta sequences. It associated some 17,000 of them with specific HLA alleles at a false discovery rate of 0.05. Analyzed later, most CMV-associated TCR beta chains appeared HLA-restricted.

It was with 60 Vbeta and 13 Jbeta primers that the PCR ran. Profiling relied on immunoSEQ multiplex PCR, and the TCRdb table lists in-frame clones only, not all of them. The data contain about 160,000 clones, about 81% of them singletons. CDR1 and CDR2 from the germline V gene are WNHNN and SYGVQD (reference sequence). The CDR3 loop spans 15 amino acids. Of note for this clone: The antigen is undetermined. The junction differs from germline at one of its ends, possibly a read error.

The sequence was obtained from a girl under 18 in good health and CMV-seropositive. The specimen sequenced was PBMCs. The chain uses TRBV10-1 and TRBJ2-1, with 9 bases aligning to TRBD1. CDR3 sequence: CASSESPGQGFVRIF. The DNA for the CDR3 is TGCGCCAGCAGTGAGTCCCCGGGACAGGGATTCGTGAGGATCTTC.